A selection of T cell receptor beta chains follows, all from one sample in a study of response to subunit inactivated influenza vaccine. TCRdb re-derived calls from the RT-PCR reads in MiXCR, one entry per CDR3 protein. Of 500,000 to 700,000 distinct CDR3 sequences listed, approximately 22% were seen once; the top ten hold around 2.8%. These same records also appear under a second study, on T cells expressing NK-cell markers.

The specimen comprised CD4+ T cells sorted from PBMCs, sampled roughly 12 days after vaccination. The source of these receptors is a man in his fifties or sixties who received an inactivated influenza vaccine. Both conserved end residues are part of each CDR3. The D gene is left open where the match is weak. Part of the rows lack a size; the others show once, few, many or a class for expanded clones.

abundance,d_gene,j_gene,v_gene,CDR3nt,CDR3aa
few,.,TRBJ2-5,TRBV20-1,TGCAGTGCTACCCAACGGGGGAAGTACCAAGAGACCCAGTACTTC,CSATQRGKYQETQYF
few,.,TRBJ1-2,TRBV12-3/TRBV12-4,TGTGCCAGCAGTCCACAGGTTAACTATGGCTACACCTTC,CASSPQVNYGYTF
few,TRBD1,TRBJ1-5,TRBV24-1,TGTGCCACCAGCGACGACAGGGGGCTTAATCAGCCCCAGCATTTT,CATSDDRGLNQPQHF
.,.,TRBJ2-3,TRBV27,TGTGCCAGCAGATTATTTAGCACAGATACGCAGTATTTT,CASRLFSTDTQYF
.,.,TRBJ2-5,TRBV5-4,TGTGCCAGCGGAACGGCGAGGGAGACCCAGTACTTC,CASGTARETQYF
.,.,TRBJ2-3,TRBV6-2/TRBV6-3,TGTGCCAGCAGTTACAAGGGAGATACGCAGTATTTT,CASSYKGDTQYF
.,.,TRBJ2-1,TRBV3-1,TGTGCCAGCAGTCTCCTTCGGGGGTATGAGCAGTTCTTC,CASSLLRGYEQFF
.,.,TRBJ2-3,TRBV7-3,TGTGCCAGCAGCCAAGGGGCCAGCACAGATACGCAGTATTTT,CASSQGASTDTQYF
.,TRBD1,TRBJ2-7,TRBV20-1,TGCAGTGCTACCGGGACAGGGGATTTCTTAAAGTACTTC,CSATGTGDFLKYF
many,.,TRBJ1-5,TRBV6-2/TRBV6-3,TGTGCCAGCAGCTTTGGGACGAATCAGCCCCAGCATTTT,CASSFGTNQPQHF
.,.,TRBJ2-1,TRBV18,TGTGCCAGCTCACTCTCCGGGACTGGCTCCTACAATGAGCAGTTCTTC,CASSLSGTGSYNEQFF
.,.,TRBJ2-5,TRBV15,TGTGCCACCAGCAGAGATCCCTACGCGGTAGCGGAACTTAAAGAGACCCAGTACTTC,CATSRDPYAVAELKETQYF
.,.,TRBJ1-2,TRBV29-1,TGCAGCGTATTTCAAGGTGGCTACACCTTC,CSVFQGGYTF
few,.,TRBJ2-4,TRBV20-1,TGCAGTGCTAGACACCCAGGACGGTATCCACTAGCCAAAAACATTCAGTACTTC,CSARHPGRYPLAKNIQYF
few,.,TRBJ2-2,TRBV25-1,TGTGCCAGCAGTGAATTGGGGGAGCTGTTTTTT,CASSELGELFF
few,.,TRBJ2-1,TRBV5-1,TGCGCCAGCAGCGCCGGTGGTCTTCTTACTGCGGACAATGAGCAGTTCTTC,CASSAGGLLTADNEQFF
few,.,TRBJ2-3,TRBV5-1,TGCGCCAGCAGAAATCTAGCGACTGGTACAGATACGCAGTATTTT,CASRNLATGTDTQYF
few,.,TRBJ2-1,TRBV3-1,TGTGCCAGCAGCCCAGAACCGGCGGGGGCGTTTAGAGAGCAGTTCTTC,CASSPEPAGAFREQFF
few,.,TRBJ1-2,TRBV20-1,TGCAGTGCTAAGACAGCTAACTATGGCTACACCTTC,CSAKTANYGYTF
few,TRBD1,TRBJ1-3,TRBV19,TGTGCCAGTAGTAGAGTCTCCGGGACAGCGGGAGGAAACACCATATATTTT,CASSRVSGTAGGNTIYF
many,TRBD2,TRBJ2-3,TRBV11-2,TGTGCCAGCAGCTTAAGCACCCCCGCTAGCGGGGTCACAGATACGCAGTATTTT,CASSLSTPASGVTDTQYF
.,.,TRBJ2-1,TRBV7-2,TGTGCCAGCAGCTTAGGACGCCGTTGGCAGTTCTTC,CASSLGRRWQFF
.,TRBD1,TRBJ2-5,TRBV20-1,TGCAGTGCTAGGGGACAGTTAGAGACCCAGTACTTC,CSARGQLETQYF
.,TRBD2,TRBJ2-3,TRBV7-7,TGTGCCAGCAGCCCCAATAGCGGGAGGCCCCCGGATACGCAGTATTTT,CASSPNSGRPPDTQYF
many,TRBD2,TRBJ2-1,TRBV4-2,TGCGCCAGCAGCCAGGAATTAGCGGGGGCGTACAATGAGCAGTTCTTC,CASSQELAGAYNEQFF
.,TRBD2,TRBJ2-7,TRBV24-1,TGTGCCACCAGTGATTTCTCTAGCGGAGAGCAGTACTTC,CATSDFSSGEQYF
few,.,TRBJ2-2,TRBV4-3,TGCGCCAGCAGCCAAGCGGCCGCTACGAACACCGGGGAGCTGTTTTTT,CASSQAAATNTGELFF
.,.,TRBJ2-1,TRBV9,TGTGCCAGCAGCGTAGCGACATCCAATGAGCAGTTCTTC,CASSVATSNEQFF
.,.,TRBJ2-1,TRBV10-2,TGCGCCAGCAGTGAGTCGAGAGGGATTGGGCACAATGAGCAGTTCTTC,CASSESRGIGHNEQFF
few,TRBD1,TRBJ2-1,TRBV6-2/TRBV6-3,TGTGCCAGCTTTCGACAGGGTGGCAATGAGCAGTTCTTC,CASFRQGGNEQFF
.,.,TRBJ2-7,TRBV19,TGTGCCAGTAGTATTACATCCGCAGGGGACTTTTCCTACGAGCAGTACTTC,CASSITSAGDFSYEQYF
few,TRBD2,TRBJ2-3,TRBV6-1,TGTGCCAGCAGGGAGCGGGGGGGCACAGATACGCAGTATTTT,CASRERGGTDTQYF
.,.,TRBJ1-4,TRBV7-2,TGTGCCAGCAGCTTAGCGCAGGGACGGCAGAATGAAAAACTGTTTTTT,CASSLAQGRQNEKLFF
.,TRBD2,TRBJ2-1,TRBV5-1,TGCGCCAGCAGCTTGGAACTAGCGGGTGAGCAGTTCTTC,CASSLELAGEQFF
many,TRBD1,TRBJ1-4,TRBV11-2,TGTGCCAGCAGCCCTGGGACAGGGGGAGGAAAACTGTTTTTT,CASSPGTGGGKLFF
few,TRBD1,TRBJ2-1,TRBV20-1,TGCAGTACGGGACAGGGAAATGGGATTGAGCAGTTCTTC,CSTGQGNGIEQFF
.,.,TRBJ1-1,TRBV20-1,TGCAGTGCTAGAGATGCGTCGCGGGGGGCTTTCTTT,CSARDASRGAFF
few,.,TRBJ2-1,TRBV10-3,TGTGCCATCAGTGATCTATGGACAATCAATGAGCAGTTCTTC,CAISDLWTINEQFF
few,TRBD2,TRBJ2-3,TRBV3-1,TGTGCCAGCAGCCAAGATAGCCTAGCGGGTAATACGCAGTATTTT,CASSQDSLAGNTQYF
.,.,TRBJ1-4,TRBV15,TGTGCCACCAGCAGAGCTAGGACACGGGAGGGGGAAAAACTGTTTTTT,CATSRARTREGEKLFF
few,.,TRBJ1-1,TRBV25-1,TGTGCCAGCCGGGAGGGAAACACTGAAGCTTTCTTT,CASREGNTEAFF
many,.,TRBJ2-1,TRBV20-1,TGCAGTGCTAGCGGGGCAGCCTACAATGAGCAGTTCTTC,CSASGAAYNEQFF
.,TRBD2,TRBJ2-1,TRBV19,TGTGCCAGTAAAGACCGGCGGGGGGGCAGGGATGAGCAGTTCTTC,CASKDRRGGRDEQFF
.,.,TRBJ1-1,TRBV20-1,TGCAGTGGGGGTGGGGTTATGAACACTGAAGCTTTCTTT,CSGGGVMNTEAFF
.,.,TRBJ2-7,TRBV6-2/TRBV6-3,TGTGCCAGCAGTTACCCAGGGGGGAACTACGAGCAGTACTTC,CASSYPGGNYEQYF
few,TRBD1,TRBJ2-5,TRBV10-3,TGTGCCATCAAGGGACAGGGATCCCAAGAGACCCAGTACTTC,CAIKGQGSQETQYF
few,.,TRBJ1-2,TRBV12-3/TRBV12-4,TGTGCCAGCAGTTTAAGTACTAACTATGGCTACACCTTC,CASSLSTNYGYTF
.,.,TRBJ2-2,TRBV6-2/TRBV6-3,TGTGCCAGCAGTTCTCTGTTCGACGCCGCCGGGGAGCTGTTTTTT,CASSSLFDAAGELFF
.,.,TRBJ1-2,TRBV5-1,TGCGCCAGCAGCTTGGCCTCGGACCTAAGAGGCTACACCTTC,CASSLASDLRGYTF
few,TRBD1,TRBJ2-4,TRBV5-1,TGCGCCAGCAGCTCTGGACAGGGTAATTTCAACATTCAGTACTTC,CASSSGQGNFNIQYF
few,.,TRBJ2-3,TRBV7-9,TGTGCCAGCAGCCCCCTGGAAGATACGCAGTATTTT,CASSPLEDTQYF
once,TRBD2,TRBJ2-1,TRBV7-9,TGTGCCAGCCTGACTAGCGGGAGGGGGTCCTACAATGAGCAGTTCTTC,CASLTSGRGSYNEQFF
.,.,TRBJ2-2,TRBV6-2/TRBV6-3,TGTGCCAGCAACTCGATCCTAGCAGGGAAGGGCGGGGAGCTGTTTTTT,CASNSILAGKGGELFF
few,.,TRBJ2-5,TRBV7-2,TGTGCCAGCAGCCCTCAAGGGGGGGAGACCCAGTACTTC,CASSPQGGETQYF
few,.,TRBJ2-5,TRBV20-1,TGCAGTGCTAGGAACTTTCAAGAGACCCAGTACTTC,CSARNFQETQYF